This T cell receptor beta chain was profiled in a study of T cell changes during pregnancy in multiple sclerosis. Measured with immunoSEQ multiplex PCR; TCRdb has only the in-frame clones, and not every one. Among 89,000 or so clones listed, about nine tenths were seen once. With regard to this clone: The sample holds other DNA sequences that translate to the same CDR3.

The germline V and J ends were trimmed by 3 bases and 5 bases, with 21 bases remaining between them. The CDR3 is made up of 17 amino acids. The germline V gene has CDR1 SGHTA and CDR2 FQGNSA. The chain combines TRBV7-2 with TRBJ2-3, with D uncertain. The sequence came from a female donor in good health, serving as a control in a pregnancy study. Some clones in this sample may be carry-over from other donors' samples. Sequencing used PBMCs, obtained in the first trimester of pregnancy. CDR3 sequence reads: CASSFYAGSEGGDTQYF. CDR3 bases: TGTGCCAGCAGCTTCTATGCCGGCAGCGAAGGTGGAGATACGCAGTATTTT.